One and the same sample provided the 3 T cell receptor beta chains below, sequenced in a study of pediatric ulcerative colitis (dated by TCRdb to between 2018 and 2021). Library generation was performed with the immunoSEQ multiplex PCR assay. In TCRdb, the immuneACCESS table is reduced to in-frame sequences with V and J assigned. These tables do not hold every clone; where another copy was compared, an unresolved V gene accounts for under half, and the others remain unexplained. The sample data list tens of thousands of clones, and about 71% of these were observed just once. Less than 20% of the sample belongs to the ten largest clones. During colonoscopy, one to two pinch biopsies were obtained from the rectum for research. Sequencing was carried out using gut tissue. The receptors derive from a boy between 10 and 17 years old with severe ulcerative colitis.

The chain uses TRBV5-1 and TRBJ1-1; D remains ambiguous. This CDR3 is built from 13 residues. The germline V gene has CDR1 SGHRS and CDR2 YFSETQ. V dropped 2 bases and J dropped 2 bases, with 7 bases sitting between them. In DNA form, the CDR3 reads TGCGCCAGCAGCTTCGGGGATAACACTGAAGCTTTCTTT. Amino acid sequence: CASSFGDNTEAFF.

The chain uses TRBV19 and TRBJ1-1; weak D call: TRBD1 (6 bases). This CDR3 comprises 14 residues. Per the germline V gene, CDR1 is LNHDA and CDR2 is SQIVND (reference sequence). V lost 6 bases and J lost 4, with 15 bases in between. CDR3 coding DNA: TGTGCCAGTAGGAGGGGGGCCTCAGGCACTGAAGCTTTCTTT. Protein: CASRRGASGTEAFF.

This clone occurred a few times. The chain employs TRBV7-2 and TRBJ1-2; D call uncertain. This CDR3 is 16 amino acids long. In germline, CDR1 is SGHTA, CDR2 FQGNSA. V was trimmed by 0 bases and J by 4 bases, leaving 15 bases between them. The DNA of the CDR3 is TGTGCCAGCAGCTTAGCGTCCAGCGGAGAATTCTATGGCTACACCTTC. The encoded protein is CASSLASSGEFYGYTF.